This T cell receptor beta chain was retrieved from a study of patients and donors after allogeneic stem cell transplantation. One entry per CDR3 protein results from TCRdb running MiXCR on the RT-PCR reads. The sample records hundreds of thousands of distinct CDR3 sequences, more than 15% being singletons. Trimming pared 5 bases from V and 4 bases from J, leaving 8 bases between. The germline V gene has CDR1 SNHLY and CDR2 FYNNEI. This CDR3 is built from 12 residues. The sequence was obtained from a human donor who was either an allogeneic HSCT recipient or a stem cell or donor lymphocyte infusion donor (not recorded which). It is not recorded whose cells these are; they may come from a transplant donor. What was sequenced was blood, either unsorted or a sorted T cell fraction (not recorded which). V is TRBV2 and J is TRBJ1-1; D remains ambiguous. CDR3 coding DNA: TGTGCCAGCAGTAAGACCGGCACTGAAGCTTTCTTT. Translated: CASSKTGTEAFF.